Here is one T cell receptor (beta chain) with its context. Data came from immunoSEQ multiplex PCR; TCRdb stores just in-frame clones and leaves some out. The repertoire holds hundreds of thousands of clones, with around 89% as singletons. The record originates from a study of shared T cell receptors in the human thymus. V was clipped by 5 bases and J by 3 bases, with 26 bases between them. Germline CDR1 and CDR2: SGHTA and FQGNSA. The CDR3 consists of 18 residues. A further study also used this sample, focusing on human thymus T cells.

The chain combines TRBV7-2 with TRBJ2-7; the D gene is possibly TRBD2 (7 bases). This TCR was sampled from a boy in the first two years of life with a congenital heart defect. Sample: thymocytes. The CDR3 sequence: CASSRRIQGGGPFYEQYF. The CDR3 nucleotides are TGTGCCAGCAGCCGACGCATTCAAGGGGGAGGGCCTTTCTACGAGCAGTACTTC. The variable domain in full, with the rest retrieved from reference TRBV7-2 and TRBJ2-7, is GAGVSQSPSNKVTEKGKDVELRCDPISGHTALYWYRQSLGQGLEFLIYFQGNSAPDKSGLPSDRFSAERTGGSVSTLTIQRTQQEDSAVYLCASSRRIQGGGPFYEQYFGPGTRLTVT.